A selection of T cell receptor beta chains follows, all from one sample in a study of identifying expanded T cells in peripheral blood. The protocol was immunoSEQ multiplex PCR, while the TCRdb copy is restricted to in-frame clones and leaves out a portion. The table lists 70,000 to 100,000 clones, 88% of them singletons, with under 20% in the top ten. Specimen: blood. The receptors stem from a person aged 18-70 years in good health. Each CDR3 is given with its conserved first and last residue. D genes are given only for firm matches. For some rows the clone size is stated as once, few or many, or as a class when expanded; others skip it.

cdr3_aa: CASSSISSGGTQYF
cdr3_nt: TGTGCCAGCAGCTCCATCAGTAGCGGAGGGACCCAGTACTTC
v_call: TRBV7-9
j_call: TRBJ2-5
d_call: .
clone_size: once

cdr3_aa: CASRDTDTQYF
cdr3_nt: TGTGCCAGCAGGGACACAGATACGCAGTATTTT
v_call: TRBV6-6
j_call: TRBJ2-3
d_call: .
clone_size: .

cdr3_aa: CASRSLRSSYEQYF
cdr3_nt: TGTGCCAGCAGAAGCTTGAGGAGCTCCTACGAGCAGTACTTC
v_call: TRBV19
j_call: TRBJ2-7
d_call: .
clone_size: .

cdr3_aa: CASPVRTYEQYF
cdr3_nt: TGTGCCAGCCCCGTCAGGACCTACGAGCAGTACTTC
v_call: TRBV14
j_call: TRBJ2-7
d_call: .
clone_size: .

cdr3_aa: CASSTSRGNTEAFF
cdr3_nt: TGTGCCAGCAGTACCAGTCGAGGGAACACTGAAGCTTTCTTT
v_call: TRBV2
j_call: TRBJ1-1
d_call: .
clone_size: once

cdr3_aa: CASSLAGSYEQYF
cdr3_nt: TGTGCCAGCAGCTTGGCAGGTTCCTACGAGCAGTACTTC
v_call: TRBV5-4
j_call: TRBJ2-7
d_call: .
clone_size: .

cdr3_aa: CAWSHGQGYGYTF
cdr3_nt: TGTGCCTGGAGTCACGGACAGGGTTATGGCTACACCTTC
v_call: TRBV30
j_call: TRBJ1-2
d_call: TRBD1
clone_size: .

cdr3_aa: CASSQDRSYGYTF
cdr3_nt: TGTGCCAGCAGCCAAGATCGTTCCTATGGCTACACCTTC
v_call: TRBV14
j_call: TRBJ1-2
d_call: .
clone_size: .

cdr3_aa: CASSELAGGYNEQFF
cdr3_nt: TGTGCCAGCAGTGAACTAGCGGGGGGCTACAATGAGCAGTTCTTC
v_call: TRBV6-1
j_call: TRBJ2-1
d_call: TRBD2
clone_size: once

cdr3_aa: CASSKTSGGPTYEQYF
cdr3_nt: TGCGCCAGCAGCAAGACTAGCGGGGGGCCTACCTACGAGCAGTACTTC
v_call: TRBV5-1
j_call: TRBJ2-7
d_call: TRBD2
clone_size: .

cdr3_aa: CASSRDTNNQPQHF
cdr3_nt: TGTGCCAGCAGCCGGGACACTAACAATCAGCCCCAGCATTTT
v_call: TRBV27
j_call: TRBJ1-5
d_call: .
clone_size: .

cdr3_aa: CASQGGIAKNIQYF
cdr3_nt: TGTGCCTCCCAAGGGGGCATAGCCAAAAACATTCAGTACTTC
v_call: TRBV5-6
j_call: TRBJ2-4
d_call: TRBD1
clone_size: once

cdr3_aa: CASSLNPFYEQYF
cdr3_nt: TGTGCCAGCAGCTTGAATCCATTCTACGAGCAGTACTTC
v_call: TRBV5-5
j_call: TRBJ2-7
d_call: .
clone_size: once

cdr3_aa: CASSSPPNYGYTF
cdr3_nt: TGTGCCAGCAGCAGCCCTCCTAACTATGGCTACACCTTC
v_call: TRBV4-2
j_call: TRBJ1-2
d_call: .
clone_size: .

cdr3_aa: CASSILGTDTQYF
cdr3_nt: TGTGCCAGTAGTATATTAGGGACAGATACGCAGTATTTT
v_call: TRBV19
j_call: TRBJ2-3
d_call: .
clone_size: .

cdr3_aa: CASSYSAGGAVEQFF
cdr3_nt: TGTGCCAGCAGTTACTCTGCCGGGGGGGCCGTTGAGCAGTTCTTC
v_call: TRBV6-5
j_call: TRBJ2-1
d_call: TRBD2
clone_size: .

cdr3_aa: CASRRTSGHTYADTQYF
cdr3_nt: TGTGCCAGCAGACGGACTAGCGGGCACACTTACGCAGATACGCAGTATTTT
v_call: TRBV5-6
j_call: TRBJ2-3
d_call: TRBD2
clone_size: once

cdr3_aa: CASSLFSQSSGGNTEAFF
cdr3_nt: TGTGCCAGCAGCTTATTCTCTCAATCAAGCGGGGGTAACACTGAAGCTTTCTTT
v_call: TRBV7-2
j_call: TRBJ1-1
d_call: .
clone_size: .

cdr3_aa: CSVEGYRGGYTF
cdr3_nt: TGCAGCGTTGAAGGCTACAGGGGCGGCTACACCTTC
v_call: TRBV29-1
j_call: TRBJ1-2
d_call: TRBD1
clone_size: once

cdr3_aa: CASSEAWDREAFF
cdr3_nt: TGTGCCAGCAGTGAAGCCTGGGACAGGGAAGCTTTCTTT
v_call: TRBV6-1
j_call: TRBJ1-1
d_call: TRBD1
clone_size: few

cdr3_aa: CASGLIAKNIQYF
cdr3_nt: TGTGCCAGCGGGTTAATAGCCAAAAACATTCAGTACTTC
v_call: TRBV28
j_call: TRBJ2-4
d_call: .
clone_size: .

cdr3_aa: CASSGISGTVYNEQFF
cdr3_nt: TGTGCCAGCAGCGGGATATCCGGGACAGTCTACAATGAGCAGTTCTTC
v_call: TRBV5-6
j_call: TRBJ2-1
d_call: TRBD1
clone_size: .